This paragraph covers one T cell receptor (beta chain) sequence. This clonotype was observed a handful of times. The clone's antigen remains unknown. The sample holds no much larger clone one base away, and base qualities are not on file. Ficoll-Paque density gradient centrifugation was used to isolate PBMCs. The sample originates from a study of T-cell memory formation after mild COVID-19 (dated by TCRdb to the early 2020s). Concerning the study at large: Most TCR sequence clusters were specific to one of the two donors. Two young, previously healthy adult volunteers made up the cohort, one male and one female. Longitudinal TCRalpha and TCRbeta repertoire sequencing tracked T-cell clones expanding and contracting after mild COVID-19 in a couple of donors. Study-wide conclusions, independent of this receptor: Some responding clones were found in pre-infection memory, which suggests that pre-existing cross-reactive memory T cells took part in the SARS-CoV-2 response. From day 15 to 85, contracting clones showed balanced CD4/CD8 phenotypes, whereas a second wave of clones that expanded from day 15 to 37 leaned towards CD4+. SARS-CoV-2 specificity was not confirmed for the second-wave clones peaking on day 37. Contracting CD4+ clones turned up mainly in the CM and EM memory subsets, whereas EMRA was where CD8+ clones were enriched. The study covered only a couple of mild cases, and larger cohorts including severe cases with pre-infection samples were considered necessary.

The instrument was an Illumina NovaSeq 6000. Using 5'RACE with constant-segment primers, TCRalpha and TCRbeta cDNA libraries were constructed, with sample barcodes and unique molecular identifiers added in the process. Trizol reagent was used to extract RNA from every sample. Libraries were amplified in two PCR steps, with a second sample barcode and Illumina TruSeq adapters added in the second step. Sequencing of libraries was performed on an Illumina NovaSeq with 2 x 150 bp paired-end reads. The authors' analysis ran thus. Demultiplexing of reads and collapsing into UMI-guided consensus sequences were performed with migec v1.2.7. With mixcr v2.1.11, UMI consensuses were aligned to TRA and TRB V and J templates and assembled into clonotypes. A clonotype was counted as expanded or contracted only if both edgeR and NoisET called the change significant, with noise models trained on biological replicates. For edgeR calls, a false discovery rate-adjusted p below 0.01 and a log2 fold-change threshold of 1 were applied. As an exploratory analysis of dynamics, PCA with hierarchical clustering was applied to max-normalized trajectories of the 1000 most abundant clonotypes. The CD4 or CD8 phenotype of responding clones was assigned using the separately sequenced CD4+ and CD8+ repertoires. TCRdb reprocessing: public reads trimmed at Q25 with fastp, clones called with MiXCR, in-frame beta chains kept. Each CDR3 protein appears once, grouped with its most common genes and DNA. TCRdb's processing, not the authors' own work, is the source of the V and J calls. In this sample the table shows some 180,000 distinct CDR3 sequences, 10% to 15% of which occur a single time. The ten largest account for 2.5% to 3.5% of the sample.

The CDR3, from cysteine to phenylalanine, totals 13 residues. The sequence is cut down to CDR3 DNA, 39 bases in frame from base 1. From a lookup of the germline V gene, CDR1 and CDR2 are WSHSY and SAAADI. V and J are truncated by 4 bases and 5 bases respectively, leaving an intervening sequence of 11 bases. The material sequenced was PBMCs or a T cell subset sorted from them (not recorded which). The sequence links TRBV10-2 to TRBJ2-5, with a weak D call of TRBD2 (5 bases match). The clonotype was recovered from a man aged 18-30 years who had mild COVID-19 (a few samples of this study predate the infection). The sample titles of this study are shuffled in the database, so cell type and time point are left out; the donor was told from shared clones. In nucleotide form, the sequence is TGCGCCAGCAGTGTCGGGGAGATGGAGACCCAGTACTTC. This codes for CASSVGEMETQYF.